This TCR beta chain was sequenced in a study of glioma-infiltrating T cells after dendritic cell vaccination. Study at large: Three intradermal dendritic cell vaccine injections were given every two weeks.

The V end lost 4 bases, the J end lost 7 bases, and 8 bases lay between the germline ends. Germline V gene sequence: CDR1 SEHNR, CDR2 FQNEAQ (reference sequence). The CDR3 totals 11 residues. The primer mix had 60 V beta and 13 J beta primers. Measured with immunoSEQ multiplex PCR; TCRdb has only the in-frame clones, and not every one. This table holds 65,000 to 80,000 clones, around 81% found once. This clone was observed a handful of times. Patients had residual fresh-frozen tumor tissue and more than two years of survival data. The receptor was isolated from a human donor with glioblastoma. Here the sequenced sample was blood, taken before dendritic cell vaccination. The gene calls are TRBV7-9 and TRBJ2-7; D uncertain. The CDR3 reads CASSSMREQYF. The CDR3 coding sequence is TGTGCCAGCAGCTCCATGAGGGAGCAGTACTTC.